This T cell receptor (beta chain) was profiled in a study of OX40 agonist ivuxolimab in advanced cancers. Study details: Ivuxolimab, which patients received intravenously every 2 weeks, was dosed at 0.01 to 10 mg/kg. Points from the study as a whole: In the 0.1 to 3.0 mg/kg range, CD4+ and CD8+ blood T cells had expanded clonally by week 6.

The CDR3 extends over 15 amino acids. Germline V gene data show CDR1 as LNHDA and CDR2 as SQIVND (reference sequence). Comment on this clone: Its specificity is unknown.

Assay used: immunoSEQ multiplex PCR; TCRdb lists only in-frame clones, some missing. This sample carries about 79,000 clones, approximately 86% of them seen once, and the ten largest clones take about 4%. The chain has TRBV19 and TRBJ2-5; TRBD2 aligns across 9 bases. The end of the DNA is better explained by TRBJ2-7, so the J call may be wrong. This TCR was recovered from an adult with an advanced solid tumor such as melanoma, head and neck, liver or kidney cancer. The sequenced sample was CD4+ or CD8+ T cells sorted from blood, obtained in a trial of the OX40 agonist ivuxolimab. The DNA of the CDR3 is TGTGCCAGTAGTATAGGGATAGCGGGAGCCTACGAGCAGTACTTC. Amino acid sequence: CASSIGIAGAYEQYF.